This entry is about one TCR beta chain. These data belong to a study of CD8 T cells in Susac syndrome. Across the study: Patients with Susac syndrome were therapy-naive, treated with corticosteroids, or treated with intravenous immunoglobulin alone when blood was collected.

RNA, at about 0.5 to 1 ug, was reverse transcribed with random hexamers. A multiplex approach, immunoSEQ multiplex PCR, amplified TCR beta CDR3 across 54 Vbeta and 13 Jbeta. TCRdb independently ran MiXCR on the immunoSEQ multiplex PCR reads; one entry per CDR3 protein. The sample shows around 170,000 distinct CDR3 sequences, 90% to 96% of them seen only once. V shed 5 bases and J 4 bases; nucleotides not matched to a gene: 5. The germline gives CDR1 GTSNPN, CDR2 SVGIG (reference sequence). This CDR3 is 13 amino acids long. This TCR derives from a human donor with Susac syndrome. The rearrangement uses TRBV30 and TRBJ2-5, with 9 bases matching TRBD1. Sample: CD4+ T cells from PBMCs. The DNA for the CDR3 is TGTGCCTGGGAACAGGGGGCAGGAGAGACCCAGTACTTC. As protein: CAWEQGAGETQYF.